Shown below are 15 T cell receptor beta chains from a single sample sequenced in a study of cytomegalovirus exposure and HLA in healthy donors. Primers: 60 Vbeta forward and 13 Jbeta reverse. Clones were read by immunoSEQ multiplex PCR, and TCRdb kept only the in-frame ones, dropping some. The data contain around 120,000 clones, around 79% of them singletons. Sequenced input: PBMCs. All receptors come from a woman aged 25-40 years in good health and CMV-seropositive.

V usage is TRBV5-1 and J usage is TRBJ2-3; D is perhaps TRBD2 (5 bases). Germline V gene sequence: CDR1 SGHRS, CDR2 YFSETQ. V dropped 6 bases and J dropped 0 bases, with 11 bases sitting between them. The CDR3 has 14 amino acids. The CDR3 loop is CASKTTASTDTQYF. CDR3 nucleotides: TGCGCCAGCAAGACTACCGCTAGCACAGATACGCAGTATTTT.

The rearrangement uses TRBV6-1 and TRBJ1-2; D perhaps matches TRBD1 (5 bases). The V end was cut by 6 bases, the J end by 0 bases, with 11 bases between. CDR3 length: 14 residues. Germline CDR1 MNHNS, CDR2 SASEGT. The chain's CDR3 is CASSLGASNYGYTF. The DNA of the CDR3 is TGTGCCAGCAGCCTAGGGGCTTCTAACTATGGCTACACCTTC.

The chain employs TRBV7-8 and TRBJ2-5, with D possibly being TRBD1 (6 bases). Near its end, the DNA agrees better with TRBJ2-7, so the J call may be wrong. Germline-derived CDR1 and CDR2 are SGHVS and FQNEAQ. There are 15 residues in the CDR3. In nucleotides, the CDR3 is TGTGCCAGCAGCCACAGGGACCTCCTCTCCTACGAGCAGTACTTC. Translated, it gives CASSHRDLLSYEQYF.

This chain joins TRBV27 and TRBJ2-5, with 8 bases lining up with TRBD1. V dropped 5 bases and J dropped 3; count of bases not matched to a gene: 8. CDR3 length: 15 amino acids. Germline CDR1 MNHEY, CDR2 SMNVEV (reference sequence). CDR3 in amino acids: CASSTHRGIEETQYF. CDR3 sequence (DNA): TGTGCCAGCAGTACCCACAGGGGGATAGAAGAGACCCAGTACTTC.

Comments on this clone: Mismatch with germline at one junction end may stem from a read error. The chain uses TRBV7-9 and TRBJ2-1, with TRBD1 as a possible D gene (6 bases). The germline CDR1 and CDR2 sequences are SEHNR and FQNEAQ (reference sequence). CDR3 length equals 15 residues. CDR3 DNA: TGTTCCAGCAGCTTAAGGGGACACACCTACAATGAGCAGTTCTTC. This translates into CSSSLRGHTYNEQFF. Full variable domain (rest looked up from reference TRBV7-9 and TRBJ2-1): DTGVSQNPRHKITKRGQNVTFRCDPISEHNRLYWYRQTLGQGPEFLTYFQNEAQLEKSRLLSDRFSAERPKGSFSTLEIQRTEQGDSAMYLCSSSLRGHTYNEQFFGPGTRLTVL.

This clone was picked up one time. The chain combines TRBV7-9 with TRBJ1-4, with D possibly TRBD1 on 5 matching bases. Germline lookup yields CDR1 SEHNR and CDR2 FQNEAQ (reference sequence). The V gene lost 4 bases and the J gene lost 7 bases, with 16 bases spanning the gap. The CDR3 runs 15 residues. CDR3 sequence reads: CASSSGGSWGEKLFF. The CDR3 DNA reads TGTGCCAGCAGCTCGGGGGGGAGTTGGGGTGAAAAACTGTTTTTT.

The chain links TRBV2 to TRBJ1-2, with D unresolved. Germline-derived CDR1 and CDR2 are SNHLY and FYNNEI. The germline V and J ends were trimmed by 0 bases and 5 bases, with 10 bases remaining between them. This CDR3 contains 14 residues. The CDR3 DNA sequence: TGTGCCAGCAGTGAAGCTCGACACACTTATGGCTACACCTTC. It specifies CASSEARHTYGYTF.

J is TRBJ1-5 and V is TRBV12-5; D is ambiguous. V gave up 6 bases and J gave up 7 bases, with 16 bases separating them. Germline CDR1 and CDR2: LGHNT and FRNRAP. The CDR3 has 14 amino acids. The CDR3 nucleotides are TGTGCTAGTGGGCCCGGGGATGGGGTACAGCCCCAGCATTTT. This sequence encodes CASGPGDGVQPQHF.

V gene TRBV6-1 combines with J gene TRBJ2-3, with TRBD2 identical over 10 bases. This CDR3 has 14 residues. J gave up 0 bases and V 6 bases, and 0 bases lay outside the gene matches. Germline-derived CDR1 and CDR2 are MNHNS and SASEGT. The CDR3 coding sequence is TGTGCCAGCAGACTAGCGGGGAGCACAGATACGCAGTATTTT. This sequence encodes CASRLAGSTDTQYF.

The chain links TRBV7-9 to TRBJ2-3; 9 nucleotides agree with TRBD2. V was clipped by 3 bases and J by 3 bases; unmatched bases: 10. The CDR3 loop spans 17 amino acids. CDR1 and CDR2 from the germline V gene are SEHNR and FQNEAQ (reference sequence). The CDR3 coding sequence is TGTGCCAGCAGCTTGCCCAAGGCGGGGGGGATTACAGATACGCAGTATTTT. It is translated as CASSLPKAGGITDTQYF.

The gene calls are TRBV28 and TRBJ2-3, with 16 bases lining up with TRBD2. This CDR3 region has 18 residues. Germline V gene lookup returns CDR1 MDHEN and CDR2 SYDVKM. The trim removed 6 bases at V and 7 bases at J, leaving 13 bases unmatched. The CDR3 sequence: CASRKGLAGGSPFYTQYF. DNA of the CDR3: TGTGCCAGCAGGAAGGGACTAGCGGGGGGGAGCCCCTTTTATACGCAGTATTTT.

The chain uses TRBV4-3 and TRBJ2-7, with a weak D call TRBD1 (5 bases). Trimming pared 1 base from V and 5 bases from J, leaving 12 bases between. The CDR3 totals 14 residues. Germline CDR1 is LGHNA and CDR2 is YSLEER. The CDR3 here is CASSQGIGVDEQYF. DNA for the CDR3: TGCGCCAGCAGCCAAGGAATAGGGGTCGACGAGCAGTACTTC.

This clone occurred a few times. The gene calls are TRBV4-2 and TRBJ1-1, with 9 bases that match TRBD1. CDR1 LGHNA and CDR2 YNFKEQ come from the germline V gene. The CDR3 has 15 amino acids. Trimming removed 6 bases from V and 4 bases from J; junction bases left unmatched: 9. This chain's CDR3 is CASRRDREASTEAFF. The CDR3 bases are TGTGCCAGCAGGCGGGACAGGGAAGCATCCACTGAAGCTTTCTTT.

As DNA, the CDR3 is TGTGCCACCAGCAGAGAAAGGACAGCCCTCTCCTACGAGCAGTACTTC. Translated: CATSRERTALSYEQYF. The J gene is TRBJ2-7, the V gene TRBV15, with a possible D match to TRBD1 (6 bases). The CDR3 length is 16 residues. The germline V and J ends were trimmed by 0 bases and 0 bases, with 12 bases remaining between them. Germline CDR1 reads LNHNV; CDR2 reads YYDKDF (reference sequence).

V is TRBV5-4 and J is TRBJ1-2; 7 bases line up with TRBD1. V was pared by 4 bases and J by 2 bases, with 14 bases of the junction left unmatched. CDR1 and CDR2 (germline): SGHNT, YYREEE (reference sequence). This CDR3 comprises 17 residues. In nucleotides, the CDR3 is TGTGCCAGCAGCCCCCGCGGGGAGGCAGGGGGAAACTATGGCTACACCTTC. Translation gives CASSPRGEAGGNYGYTF.